This T cell receptor (beta chain) was captured by sequencing in a study of identical twins. MiXCR was run by TCRdb on the 5' RACE reads, yielding one entry per CDR3 protein. The table has 600,000 to 800,000 distinct CDR3 sequences, around 20% seen once; the top ten hold about 4.3%. V shed 0 bases and J shed 11 bases, with 10 bases lying between them. The CDR3 is made up of 12 amino acids. Germline V lookup: CDR1 SGHTA, CDR2 FQGNSA. This clonotype was observed at least ten times. The same sample was also used in a study of T cells expressing NK-cell markers. From that report: In more than 5 donors, dominant CD3+CD56+NKG2C+ clones formed about 1.0-7.0% of CD8+ cells.

Sequencing used PBMCs. The clonotype comes from a young woman in good health. V usage is TRBV7-2 and J usage is TRBJ1-1; no clear D gene. As DNA, the CDR3 is TGTGCCAGCAGCTTAGCGCATGGCTGGGCTTTCTTT. Its protein is CASSLAHGWAFF.